These 14 T cell receptor beta chains came from one sample sequenced in a study of blood T cells in healthy people across ages. A second PCR of 7 to 11 cycles used a sample-barcoded 5' primer and a J-beta primer mix. From the 5' RACE reads, TCRdb called clonotypes with MiXCR, one entry per CDR3 protein. The table records roughly 500,000 distinct CDR3 sequences, roughly 28% of them present only once. Input material: blood. All receptors come from a woman aged 70-85 years in good health.

This chain uses TRBV6-6 with TRBJ2-5; D ambiguous. This CDR3 region has 11 residues. The germline V gene encodes CDR1 MNHNY and CDR2 SVGAGI (reference sequence). V dropped 5 bases and J dropped 9 bases, with 10 bases sitting between them. CDR3 DNA sequence: TGTGCCAGCAGTCTCCGGACCGCCCAGTACTTC. The encoded protein is CASSLRTAQYF.

Comment on this clonotype: The junction departs from germline at one end; a sequencing error may be responsible. The chain links TRBV5-6 to TRBJ1-2, with TRBD1 identical over 8 bases. The germline V gene has CDR1 SGHDT and CDR2 YYEEEE. The CDR3 runs to 13 residues. CDR3 bases: TGTGCCAGCAGACGGGGACAGGACTATGGCTGCACCTTC. Its translation: CASRRGQDYGCTF.

The V gene is TRBV7-2, the J gene TRBJ1-1; D call uncertain. The V gene's germline CDR1 is SGHTA and CDR2 FQGNSA. This CDR3 region has 12 residues. V was cut by 3 bases and J by 7 bases, with 9 bases left in between. CDR3 sequence reads: CASSFRSGEAFF. CDR3 DNA sequence: TGTGCCAGCAGCTTCCGGAGCGGTGAAGCTTTCTTT.

The DNA of the CDR3 is TGCGCCAGCAGCTTGCAGGGTCTTTCCGAAGAGACCCAGTACTTC. Translating it yields CASSLQGLSEETQYF. The V gene is TRBV5-1, the J gene TRBJ2-5, with a weak D call TRBD1 (5 bases). The CDR3 covers 15 residues. Trimming removed 1 base at V and 3 bases at J, with 13 bases between. From germline, CDR1 is SGHRS and CDR2 YFSETQ. The full variable domain, with the rest looked up from reference TRBV5-1 and TRBJ2-5, is KAGVTQTPRYLIKTRGQQVTLSCSPISGHRSVSWYQQTPGQGLQFLFEYFSETQRNKGNFPGRFSGRQFSNSRSEMNVSTLELGDSALYLCASSLQGLSEETQYFGPGTRLLVL.

The chain is built from TRBV4-2 and TRBJ2-1; D unresolved. Germline loops: CDR1 LGHNA, CDR2 YNFKEQ. CDR3 length: 15 residues. Trimming removed 1 base from V and 7 bases from J, with 14 bases in between. The CDR3: CASSQAADPWNEQFF. In DNA, the CDR3 is TGTGCCAGCAGCCAAGCGGCTGACCCGTGGAATGAGCAGTTCTTC.

This clonotype has only a few counts. The rearrangement uses TRBV5-6 and TRBJ2-6; D call uncertain. The CDR3 runs 19 residues. Trimming left V 1 base short and J 0 bases short, with 17 bases between. The germline V gene encodes CDR1 SGHDT and CDR2 YYEEEE. The CDR3 loop is CASSLRLWYPVSGANVLTF. DNA of the CDR3: TGTGCCAGCAGCTTGCGTTTATGGTATCCGGTCTCTGGGGCCAACGTCCTGACTTTC.

In this sample, this clonotype turned up once. The rearrangement uses TRBV4-3 and TRBJ2-4; D might be TRBD2 (6 bases). The V gene lost 0 bases and the J gene lost 8 bases, with 11 bases spanning the gap. CDR1 and CDR2 (germline): LGHNA, YSLEER. The CDR3 sequence is 14 residues long. CDR3 nucleotide sequence: TGCGCCAGCAGCCAAGAGGCGGGATCACACATTCAGTACTTC. Translating gives CASSQEAGSHIQYF.

The gene calls are TRBV24-1 and TRBJ1-2; a weak D match, TRBD1 (5 bases). This CDR3 has 11 residues. The germline gives CDR1 KGHDR, CDR2 SFDVKD. The germline V and J ends were trimmed by 7 bases and 7 bases, with 9 bases remaining between them. The CDR3 loop reads CATSQGVGYTF. CDR3 nucleotide sequence: TGTGCCACCAGCCAAGGGGTTGGCTACACCTTC.

The chain links TRBV20-1 to TRBJ1-3; 8 positions match TRBD1. The germline V gene has CDR1 DFQATT and CDR2 SNEGSKA (reference sequence). The CDR3 has 14 residues. Trimming at V came to 5 bases and at J to 4 bases, leaving 7 bases not matched to a gene. DNA of the CDR3: TGCAGTGCTCAAGACAGGGGAGGAGGAAACACCATATATTTT. It specifies CSAQDRGGGNTIYF.

To note about this clonotype: The junction departs from the called germline gene at one end, perhaps through a read error. The chain has TRBV27 and TRBJ1-1; D unclear. This CDR3 comprises 15 residues. Germline V gene sequence: CDR1 MNHEY, CDR2 SMNVEV (reference sequence). The CDR3 spells CASSLGPRTNTEALF. The CDR3 coding sequence is TGTGCCAGCAGTTTAGGCCCTCGGACGAACACTGAAGCTCTCTTT.

The V gene is TRBV6-4, the J gene TRBJ2-4; 7 bases match TRBD1. Germline V CDR1 and CDR2: MRHNA, SNTAGT. J gave up 12 bases and V 10 bases, and 21 bases lay outside the gene matches. This CDR3 has 15 amino acids. In DNA form, the CDR3 reads TGTGCCATCAACCCTCCGGGACAGTTATTTCGACATCAGTACTTC. It yields the protein CAINPPGQLFRHQYF.

The chain is built from TRBV6-1 and TRBJ1-2; D ambiguous. Germline V gene lookup returns CDR1 MNHNS and CDR2 SASEGT. The CDR3 length is 13 residues. The germline V and J ends were trimmed by 7 bases and 8 bases, with 17 bases remaining between them. The CDR3 DNA sequence: TGTGCCAGCACCCCCGCAGCCGGACGGGGCTACACCTTC. Protein product: CASTPAAGRGYTF.

Here the CDR3 DNA reads TGTGCCAGCAGCCCCCAGGGGTTCAACGAGCAGTACTTC. Translated: CASSPQGFNEQYF. This sequence joins TRBV11-2 and TRBJ2-5; weak D call: TRBD1 (6 bases). The end of the DNA fits TRBJ2-7 better, so the J call may be wrong. The germline V gene has CDR1 SGHAT and CDR2 FQNNGV. There are 13 residues in the CDR3.

V usage is TRBV7-2 and J usage is TRBJ2-7; tentative D call: TRBD1 (5 bases). V was trimmed by 4 bases and J by 6 bases, leaving 10 bases between them. The CDR3 loop spans 12 amino acids. Germline V gene lookup returns CDR1 SGHTA and CDR2 FQGNSA. CDR3 bases: TGTGCCAGCAGCTCCCAGGGTTTCGAGCAGTACTTC. It translates to CASSSQGFEQYF.